The 8 T cell receptor beta chains below were found in one sample sequenced in a study of OX40 agonist ivuxolimab in advanced cancers. TCRdb's copy holds only in-frame clones and misses some; the assay was immunoSEQ multiplex PCR. Here the sample spans 50,000 or so clones, about 86% being singletons. The sequences come from CD4+ or CD8+ T cells sorted from blood, collected in a trial of the OX40 agonist ivuxolimab. These receptors originate from an adult with an advanced solid tumor such as melanoma, head and neck, liver or kidney cancer.

The chain carries TRBV28 and TRBJ1-1; D not certain. With 7 bases removed from V and 0 bases from J, the gap between germline ends came to 15 bases. Germline assignment: CDR1 MDHEN and CDR2 SYDVKM. CDR3 length: 15 amino acids. CDR3 in DNA: TGTGCCAGCACCCTCGTTGGGTCCCTGAACACTGAAGCTTTCTTT. Its protein is CASTLVGSLNTEAFF.

The V call is TRBV5-3, the J call TRBJ2-7; tentatively, D is TRBD1 (6 bases). TRBV5-3 is labeled an ORF, and its function is uncertain. Trimming shortened V by 5 bases and J by 0 bases, and 15 bases separated the two germline ends. The CDR3 has 15 amino acids. In DNA, the CDR3 is TGTGCCAGAAGTTCCAGGGGTCAGAGCTCCTACGAGCAGTACTTC. Protein sequence: CARSSRGQSSYEQYF.

This clone is termed medium-sized (0.01 to 0.1%). The chain joins TRBV19 to TRBJ2-7, with 8 bases that match TRBD2. The germline V gene has CDR1 LNHDA and CDR2 SQIVND (reference sequence). V shed 8 bases, J shed 1 base, and the junction held 1 base outside the gene matches. The CDR3 loop spans 12 amino acids. The CDR3 sequence: CASRGGSYEQYF. The CDR3 region has the DNA TGTGCCAGTCGGGGGGGTTCCTACGAGCAGTACTTC.

The chain recombines TRBV7-6 with TRBJ2-7; D remains unclear. Trimming left V 2 bases short and J 6 bases short, with 29 bases between. Germline-derived CDR1 and CDR2 are SGHVS and FNYEAQ. The CDR3 runs 19 residues. CDR3 loop: CASSLILRDGVKIVPEQYF. The CDR3 nucleotides are TGTGCCAGCAGCTTAATTCTCCGAGACGGCGTTAAAATTGTCCCCGAGCAGTACTTC.

The chain has TRBV7-2 and TRBJ1-5, with D unresolved. V was cut by 1 base and J by 4 bases, with 8 bases left in between. Germline-derived CDR1 and CDR2 are SGHTA and FQGNSA. CDR3 length: 14 amino acids. The CDR3 reads CASSLGTVNQPQHF. The CDR3 region has the DNA TGTGCCAGCAGCTTAGGGACCGTTAATCAGCCCCAGCATTTT.

This chain uses TRBV6-1 with TRBJ1-1, with a tentative D call TRBD1 (5 bases). Germline V gene data show CDR1 as MNHNS and CDR2 as SASEGT. There are 15 residues in the CDR3. Trimming left V 6 bases short and J 4 bases short, with 18 bases between. As DNA, the CDR3 is TGTGCCAGCAGAGTGAGGTGGGATGGGGGCACTGAAGCTTTCTTT. As protein: CASRVRWDGGTEAFF.

This clone is a singleton in its sample. J is TRBJ1-2 and V is TRBV5-4; D not certain. The CDR3 runs to 13 residues. V shed 0 bases and J shed 4 bases, with 7 bases lying between them. Per germline, CDR1 SGHNT and CDR2 YYREEE (reference sequence). The CDR3 protein is CASSLGAGYGYTF. CDR3 nucleotide sequence: TGTGCCAGCAGCTTGGGGGCAGGCTATGGCTACACCTTC.

V usage is TRBV5-1 and J usage is TRBJ2-7; D perhaps matches TRBD2 (6 bases). Germline lookup yields CDR1 SGHRS and CDR2 YFSETQ. The V and J ends lost 3 bases and 3 bases respectively, with 10 bases between them. CDR3 size: 13 residues. The CDR3 nucleotides read TGCGCCAGCAGCTATGGGACTCTCTACGAGCAGTACTTC. This codes for CASSYGTLYEQYF.